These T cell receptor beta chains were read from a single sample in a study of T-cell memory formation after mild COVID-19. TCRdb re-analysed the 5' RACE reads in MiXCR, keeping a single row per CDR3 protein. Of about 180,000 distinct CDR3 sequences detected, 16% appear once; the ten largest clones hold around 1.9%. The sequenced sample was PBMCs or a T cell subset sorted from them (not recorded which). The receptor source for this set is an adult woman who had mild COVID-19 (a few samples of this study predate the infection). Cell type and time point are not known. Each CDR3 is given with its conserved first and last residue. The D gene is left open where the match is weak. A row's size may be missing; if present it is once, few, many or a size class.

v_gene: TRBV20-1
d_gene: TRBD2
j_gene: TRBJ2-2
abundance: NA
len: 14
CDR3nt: TGCAGTGCTAGTAGGCTAGCGGGAATCGGGGAGCTGTTTTTT
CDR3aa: CSASRLAGIGELFF

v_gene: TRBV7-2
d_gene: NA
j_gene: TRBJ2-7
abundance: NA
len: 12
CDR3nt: TGTGCCAGCAGCTCGCTCTCCTACGAGCAGTACTTC
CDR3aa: CASSSLSYEQYF

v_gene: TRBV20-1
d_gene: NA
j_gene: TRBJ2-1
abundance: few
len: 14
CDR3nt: TGCAGTGCTAGAGGGGGGCTAGCCCACAATGAGCAGTTCTTC
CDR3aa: CSARGGLAHNEQFF

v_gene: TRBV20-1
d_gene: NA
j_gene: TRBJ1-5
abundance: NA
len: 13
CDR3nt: TGCAGTGCTAGTTTCGTCCGTGGGCAGCCCCAGCATTTT
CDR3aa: CSASFVRGQPQHF

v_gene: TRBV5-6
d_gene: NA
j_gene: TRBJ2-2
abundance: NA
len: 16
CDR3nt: TGTGCCAGCAGCTTGTCGGCAGGTCGGGGCACCGGGGAGCTGTTTTTT
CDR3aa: CASSLSAGRGTGELFF

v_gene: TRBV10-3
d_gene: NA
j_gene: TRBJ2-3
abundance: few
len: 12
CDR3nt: TGTGCCATCAGAGGACAGACAGATACGCAGTATTTT
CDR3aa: CAIRGQTDTQYF

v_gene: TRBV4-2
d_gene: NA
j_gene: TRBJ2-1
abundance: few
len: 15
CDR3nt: TGTGCCAGCAGCCCCGAGGACAGTTTCCACAATGAGCAGTTCTTC
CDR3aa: CASSPEDSFHNEQFF

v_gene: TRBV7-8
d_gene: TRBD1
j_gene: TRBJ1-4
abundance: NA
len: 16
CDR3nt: TGTGCCAGCAGCTTACGTGGGACAGTGGATGGGAAAAAACTGTTTTTT
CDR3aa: CASSLRGTVDGKKLFF

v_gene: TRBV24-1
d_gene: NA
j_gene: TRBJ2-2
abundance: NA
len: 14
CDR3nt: TGTGCCACCAAAGGCAGACCGAACACCGGGGAGCTGTTTTTT
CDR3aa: CATKGRPNTGELFF

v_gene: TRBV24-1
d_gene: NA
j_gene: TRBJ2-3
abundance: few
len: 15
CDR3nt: TGTGCCACCAGTGATTCGTGGACAGTCACAGATACGCAGTATTTT
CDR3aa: CATSDSWTVTDTQYF

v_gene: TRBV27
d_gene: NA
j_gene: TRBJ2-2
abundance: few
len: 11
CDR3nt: TGTGCCAGCAGTTTATTGGGGGAGCTGTTTTTT
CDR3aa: CASSLLGELFF

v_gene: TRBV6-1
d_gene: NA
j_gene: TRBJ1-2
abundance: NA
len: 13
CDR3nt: TGTGCCAGCAGTGAGGCGACAGGATCTGGCTACACCTTC
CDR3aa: CASSEATGSGYTF

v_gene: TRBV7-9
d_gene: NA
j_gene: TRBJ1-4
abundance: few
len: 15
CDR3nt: TGTGCCAGCAGCGGAGTGTTGGGCCCTAATGAAAAACTGTTTTTT
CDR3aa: CASSGVLGPNEKLFF

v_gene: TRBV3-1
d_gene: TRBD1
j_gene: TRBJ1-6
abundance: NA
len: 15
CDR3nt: TGTGCCAGCAGCCTTGGACAGGTCTATAATTCACCCCTCCACTTT
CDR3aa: CASSLGQVYNSPLHF

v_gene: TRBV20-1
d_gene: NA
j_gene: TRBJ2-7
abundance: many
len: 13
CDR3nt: TGCAGTGCTACCCGGGACCTGTACTACGAGCAGTACTTC
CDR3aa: CSATRDLYYEQYF

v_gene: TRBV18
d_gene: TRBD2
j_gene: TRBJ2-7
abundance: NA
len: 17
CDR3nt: TGTGCCAGCTCACCAGGTGGAAGCGGGGGAATATACTACGAGCAGTACTTC
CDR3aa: CASSPGGSGGIYYEQYF

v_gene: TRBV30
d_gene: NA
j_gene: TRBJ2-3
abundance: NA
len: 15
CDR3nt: TGTGCCTGGAGTCACCCTGGAACTAGCACAGATACGCAGTATTTT
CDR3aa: CAWSHPGTSTDTQYF

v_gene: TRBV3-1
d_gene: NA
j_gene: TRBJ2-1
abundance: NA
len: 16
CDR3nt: TGTGCCAGCAGCCTTATGACTCCTGCGGCCTACAATGAGCAGTTCTTC
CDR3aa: CASSLMTPAAYNEQFF